The sequence of this TCR beta chain was determined in a study of blood T cell repertoires in COVID-19. Study background: Material from acute and convalescent COVID-19 was sourced from the United States, Italy and Spain. T cells, B-cell-depleted T cells, or PBMCs provided the cDNA or gDNA that served as material.

This clone was seen just once. In the original processing: Estimated nucleated cell counts came from reference gene primer amplification. Generated by immunoSEQ multiplex PCR, the TCRdb table keeps only in-frame clones and is missing some. V, J and clone size were drawn from that table, and D and trimming were deduced from the DNA. The sample shows tens of thousands of clones, around 83% of them seen only once. This receptor was taken from a human donor in a cohort sampled during active COVID-19. The sample was peripheral blood.

The DNA of the CDR3 is TGTGCCAGCAGCTACGGACAGGGCCTAATCTACAATGAGCAGTTCTTC. Its translation is CASSYGQGLIYNEQFF. The rearrangement joins TRBV28 to TRBJ2-1; 8 bases line up with TRBD1. This CDR3 region has 16 residues. Germline V lookup: CDR1 MDHEN, CDR2 SYDVKM. After removal of 6 bases from V and 3 bases from J, the junction contained 10 bases not matched to a gene.